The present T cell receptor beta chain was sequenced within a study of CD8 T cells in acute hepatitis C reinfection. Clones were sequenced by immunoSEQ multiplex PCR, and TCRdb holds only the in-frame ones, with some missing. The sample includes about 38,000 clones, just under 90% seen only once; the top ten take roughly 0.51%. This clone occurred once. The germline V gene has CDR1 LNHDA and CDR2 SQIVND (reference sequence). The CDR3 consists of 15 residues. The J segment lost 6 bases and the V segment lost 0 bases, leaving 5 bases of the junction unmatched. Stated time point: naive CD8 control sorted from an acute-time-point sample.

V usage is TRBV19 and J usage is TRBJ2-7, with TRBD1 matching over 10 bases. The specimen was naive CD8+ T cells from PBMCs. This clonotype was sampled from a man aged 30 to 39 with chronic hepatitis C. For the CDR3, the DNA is TGTGCCAGTAGTATAGAAGGGACAGGGGCGGCCGAGCAGTACTTC. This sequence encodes CASSIEGTGAAEQYF.